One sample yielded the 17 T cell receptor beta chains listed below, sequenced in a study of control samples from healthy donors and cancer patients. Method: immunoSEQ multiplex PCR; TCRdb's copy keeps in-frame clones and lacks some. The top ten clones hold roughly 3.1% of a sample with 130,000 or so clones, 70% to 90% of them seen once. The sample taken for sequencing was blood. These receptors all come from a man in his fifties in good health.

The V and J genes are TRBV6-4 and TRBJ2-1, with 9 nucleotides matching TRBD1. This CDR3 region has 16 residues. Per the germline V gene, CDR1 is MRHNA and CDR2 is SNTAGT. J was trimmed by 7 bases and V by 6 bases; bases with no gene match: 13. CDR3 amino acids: CASSPGQGTGGNEQFF. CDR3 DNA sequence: TGTGCCAGCAGCCCCGGACAGGGGACCGGTGGGAATGAGCAGTTCTTC.

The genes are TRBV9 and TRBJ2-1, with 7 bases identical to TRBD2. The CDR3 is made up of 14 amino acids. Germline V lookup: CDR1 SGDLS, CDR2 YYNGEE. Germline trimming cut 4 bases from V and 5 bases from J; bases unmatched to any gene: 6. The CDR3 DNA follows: TGTGCCAGCAGCCCTTGGGGGGGAGACAATGAGCAGTTCTTC. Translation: CASSPWGGDNEQFF.

The CDR3 DNA sequence: TGCGCCAGCAGCCAAGATGGGGGAGGAACTGAAGCTTTCTTT. Amino acid sequence: CASSQDGGGTEAFF. J is TRBJ1-1 and V is TRBV4-1, with D possibly TRBD1 on 5 matching bases. The length of the CDR3 is 14 residues. Trimming stripped 0 bases from V and 5 bases from J, with 10 bases between. Germline CDR1 MGHRA, CDR2 YSYEKL.

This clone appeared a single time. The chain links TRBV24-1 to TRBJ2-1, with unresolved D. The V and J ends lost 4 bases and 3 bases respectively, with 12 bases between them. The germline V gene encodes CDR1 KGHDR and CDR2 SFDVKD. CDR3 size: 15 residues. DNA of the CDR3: TGTGCCACCAGTGACCCGACTTATTACTACAATGAGCAGTTCTTC. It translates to CATSDPTYYYNEQFF.

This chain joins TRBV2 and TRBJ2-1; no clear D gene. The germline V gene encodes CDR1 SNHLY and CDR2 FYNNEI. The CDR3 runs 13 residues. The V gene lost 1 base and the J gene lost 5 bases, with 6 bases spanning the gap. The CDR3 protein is CASSEGADNEQFF. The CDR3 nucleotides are TGTGCCAGCAGTGAAGGAGCAGACAATGAGCAGTTCTTC.

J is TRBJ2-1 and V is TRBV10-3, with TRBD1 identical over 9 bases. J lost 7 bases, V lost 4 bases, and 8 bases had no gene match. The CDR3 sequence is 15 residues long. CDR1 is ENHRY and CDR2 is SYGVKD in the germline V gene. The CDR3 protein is CAISGPQGARNEQFF. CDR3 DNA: TGTGCCATCAGTGGCCCACAGGGGGCAAGAAATGAGCAGTTCTTC.

Here the CDR3 reads CASSLVSGFMGDTQYF. The CDR3 nucleotides are TGCGCCAGCAGCTTGGTGTCGGGGTTCATGGGAGATACGCAGTATTTT. The chain recombines TRBV5-1 with TRBJ2-3; a possible D gene is TRBD2 (5 bases). The V gene's germline CDR1 is SGHRS and CDR2 YFSETQ. Trimming removed 0 bases at V and 5 bases at J, with 16 bases between. This CDR3 is built from 16 residues.

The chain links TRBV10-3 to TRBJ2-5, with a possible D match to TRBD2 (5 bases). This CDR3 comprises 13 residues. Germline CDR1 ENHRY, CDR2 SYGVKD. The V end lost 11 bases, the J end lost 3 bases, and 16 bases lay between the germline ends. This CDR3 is CASGLSIEETQYF. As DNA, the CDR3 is TGTGCCTCCGGACTGTCTATAGAAGAGACCCAGTACTTC.

The CDR3 DNA is TGTGCCAGCAGCCCCCAAGCCCACGAGCAGTACTTC. Its translation is CASSPQAHEQYF. The chain employs TRBV14 and TRBJ2-7; D is unclear. The CDR3 spans 12 residues. V lost 4 bases, J lost 5 bases, and 9 bases lay in between. Per the germline V gene, CDR1 is SGHDN and CDR2 is FVKESK.

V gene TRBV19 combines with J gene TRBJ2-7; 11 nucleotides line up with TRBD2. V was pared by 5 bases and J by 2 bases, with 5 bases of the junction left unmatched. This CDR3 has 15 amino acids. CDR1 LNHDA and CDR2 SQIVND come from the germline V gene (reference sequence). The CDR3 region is CASSPGLAEAYEQYF. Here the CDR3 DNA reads TGTGCCAGTAGTCCGGGACTAGCGGAGGCCTACGAGCAGTACTTC.

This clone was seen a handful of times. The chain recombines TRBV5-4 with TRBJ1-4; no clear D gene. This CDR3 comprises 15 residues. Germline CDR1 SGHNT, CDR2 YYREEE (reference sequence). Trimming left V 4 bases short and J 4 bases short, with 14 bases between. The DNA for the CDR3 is TGTGCCAGCAGCCAAGCGACGGGGATTAATGAAAAACTGTTTTTT. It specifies CASSQATGINEKLFF.

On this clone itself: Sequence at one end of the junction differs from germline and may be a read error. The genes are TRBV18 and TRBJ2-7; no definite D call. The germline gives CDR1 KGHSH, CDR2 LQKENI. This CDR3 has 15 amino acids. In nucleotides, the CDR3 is TGTGCCAGCTCTCCACCCCCACCACGAAGCTACGAGCAGTACTTC. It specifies CASSPPPPRSYEQYF.

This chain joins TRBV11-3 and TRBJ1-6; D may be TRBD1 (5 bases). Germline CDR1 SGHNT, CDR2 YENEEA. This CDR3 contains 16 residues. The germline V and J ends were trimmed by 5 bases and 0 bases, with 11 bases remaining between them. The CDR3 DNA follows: TGTGCCAGCAGCACCTCAGGGAGCTCCTATAATTCACCCCTCCACTTT. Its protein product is CASSTSGSSYNSPLHF.

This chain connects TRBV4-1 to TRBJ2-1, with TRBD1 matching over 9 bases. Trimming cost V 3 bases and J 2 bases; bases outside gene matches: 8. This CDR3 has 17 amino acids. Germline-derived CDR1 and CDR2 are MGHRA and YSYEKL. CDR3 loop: CASSQVTGGRTYNEQFF. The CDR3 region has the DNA TGCGCCAGCAGCCAGGTCACAGGGGGCCGAACCTACAATGAGCAGTTCTTC.

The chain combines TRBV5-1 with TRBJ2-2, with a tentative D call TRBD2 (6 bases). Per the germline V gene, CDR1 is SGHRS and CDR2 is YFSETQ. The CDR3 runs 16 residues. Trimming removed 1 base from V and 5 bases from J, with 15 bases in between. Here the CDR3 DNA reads TGCGCCAGCAGCTTGTTGGGCGGGGTAAGGACCGGGGAGCTGTTTTTT. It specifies CASSLLGGVRTGELFF.

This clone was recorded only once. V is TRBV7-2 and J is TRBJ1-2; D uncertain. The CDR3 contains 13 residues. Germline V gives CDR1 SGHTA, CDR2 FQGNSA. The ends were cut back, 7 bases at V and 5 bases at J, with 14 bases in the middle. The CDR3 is CASTPELGYGYTF. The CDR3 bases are TGTGCCAGCACCCCAGAGCTGGGTTATGGCTACACCTTC.

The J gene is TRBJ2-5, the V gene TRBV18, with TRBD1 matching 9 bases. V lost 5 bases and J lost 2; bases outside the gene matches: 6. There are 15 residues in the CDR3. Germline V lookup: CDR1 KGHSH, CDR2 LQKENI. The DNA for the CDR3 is TGTGCCAGCTCATATGGGACAGGGATACAAGAGACCCAGTACTTC. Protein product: CASSYGTGIQETQYF.